Following are 17 T cell receptor beta chains from one sample sequenced in a study of cytomegalovirus exposure and HLA in healthy donors. Both 60 Vbeta primers and 13 Jbeta primers went into the PCR. Clones were read by immunoSEQ multiplex PCR, and TCRdb kept only the in-frame ones, dropping some. The repertoire includes about 130,000 clones, approximately 80% of them detected once, and over 4.5% sits in the top ten. Sequencing was performed on PBMCs. The receptors were gathered from a woman between 35 and 50 years old in good health and CMV-seropositive.

The J gene is TRBJ1-1, the V gene TRBV18; 7 bases are shared with TRBD1. CDR1 is KGHSH, CDR2 LQKENI, per germline. V shed 4 bases, J shed 2 bases, and the junction held 4 bases outside the gene matches. This CDR3 has 14 residues. The CDR3 region has the DNA TGTGCCAGCTCACACGACAGGGTAAACACTGAAGCTTTCTTT. Translated: CASSHDRVNTEAFF.

The gene calls are TRBV7-2 and TRBJ2-4; 7 positions agree with TRBD1. This CDR3 region has 15 residues. Per germline, CDR1 SGHTA and CDR2 FQGNSA. With V trimmed by 4 bases and J by 6 bases, 9 bases remained unmatched. In nucleotides, the CDR3 is TGTGCCAGCAGCTCGACCGGGACAGCGGCAAACATTCAGTACTTC. This sequence encodes CASSSTGTAANIQYF. Full variable domain (rest looked up from reference TRBV7-2 and TRBJ2-4): GAGVSQSPSNKVTEKGKDVELRCDPISGHTALYWYRQSLGQGLEFLIYFQGNSAPDKSGLPSDRFSAERTGGSVSTLTIQRTQQEDSAVYLCASSSTGTAANIQYFGAGTRLSVL.

The rearrangement links TRBV9 to TRBJ2-3; 8 bases match TRBD2. CDR3 length equals 20 residues. The germline gives CDR1 SGDLS, CDR2 YYNGEE. Trimming at V came to 0 bases and at J to 0 bases, leaving 15 bases not matched to a gene. The CDR3 DNA reads TGTGCCAGCAGCGTAGTTGATTTTTTAGTGCGGGGGGAGAGCACAGATACGCAGTATTTT. It codes for CASSVVDFLVRGESTDTQYF.

The chain recombines TRBV6-5 with TRBJ2-5; a weak D match, TRBD1 (6 bases). CDR1 is MNHEY and CDR2 is SVGAGI in the germline V gene. This CDR3 comprises 13 residues. The germline V and J ends were trimmed by 4 bases and 5 bases, with 11 bases remaining between them. The DNA for the CDR3 is TGTGCCAGCAGTTTGGTAACAGGGGAGACCCAGTACTTC. Translation: CASSLVTGETQYF.

A few counts support this clone. The chain carries TRBV27 and TRBJ2-2; 12 bases are a match to TRBD1. V lost 4 bases to trimming and J lost 7 bases; unmatched junction nucleotides: 10. The CDR3 length is 17 residues. The germline gives CDR1 MNHEY, CDR2 SMNVEV (reference sequence). In nucleotides, the CDR3 is TGTGCCAGCAGTTACGGTGGCGGGACAGGGGGCGGCGGGGAGCTGTTTTTT. As protein: CASSYGGGTGGGGELFF.

V gene TRBV11-1 combines with J gene TRBJ1-4, with 9 positions matching TRBD1. This CDR3 spans 15 amino acids. V lost 6 bases to trimming and J lost 8 bases; unmatched junction nucleotides: 10. Germline lookup yields CDR1 SGHAT and CDR2 FQDESV (reference sequence). As DNA, the CDR3 is TGTGCCAGCAGTTATACAGGGGGCATCAGCGAAAAACTGTTTTTT. It specifies CASSYTGGISEKLFF.

The V gene is TRBV29-1, the J gene TRBJ2-3; TRBD2 might be the D (6 bases). The CDR3 runs to 14 residues. CDR1 and CDR2 from the germline V gene are SQVTM and ANQGSEA. Trimming removed 6 bases at V and 2 bases at J, with 15 bases between. The CDR3 is CSVATGTYTDTQYF. The CDR3 DNA sequence: TGCAGCGTGGCAACCGGGACTTACACAGATACGCAGTATTTT.

This clone has a handful of counts. The J gene is TRBJ2-7, the V gene TRBV29-1; no reliable D call. V shed 7 bases and J shed 7 bases, with 14 bases lying between them. Germline CDR1 reads SQVTM; CDR2 reads ANQGSEA. CDR3 size: 11 residues. The CDR3: CSGRHAGEQYF. The CDR3, as DNA: TGCAGCGGACGACACGCTGGAGAGCAGTACTTC.

The V and J genes are TRBV5-1 and TRBJ1-2; 7 bases align to TRBD1. Trimming took 4 bases from V and 6 from J; bases not matched to a gene: 9. The CDR3 length is 14 residues. CDR1 and CDR2 from the germline V gene are SGHRS and YFSETQ. The CDR3 DNA reads as TGCGCCAGCAGCCAACAGGGGCCTTTGGATGGCTACACCTTC. Amino acids: CASSQQGPLDGYTF.

V is TRBV4-1 and J is TRBJ2-2, with TRBD2 identical over 8 bases. The CDR3 extends over 15 amino acids. Germline V gene lookup returns CDR1 MGHRA and CDR2 YSYEKL. The V gene end was trimmed by 7 bases and the J gene end by 7 bases; junction bases not matched to a gene: 11. Written as DNA, the CDR3 is TGCGCCAGCAACCCCCTGGCGGGGGGAGGCGGGGAGCTGTTTTTT. It codes for CASNPLAGGGGELFF.

There are a few counts of this clone. V gene TRBV7-9 combines with J gene TRBJ1-2; a possible D gene is TRBD1 (6 bases). Germline V CDR1 and CDR2: SEHNR, FQNEAQ (reference sequence). The CDR3 covers 15 residues. The V end lost 1 base, the J end lost 2 bases, and 11 bases lay between the germline ends. The CDR3 coding sequence is TGTGCCAGCAGCTTAGACGCCACAGGGAACTATGGCTACACCTTC. Translating it yields CASSLDATGNYGYTF.

This clone was seen more than once but under ten times. CDR3 sequence (DNA): TGTGCCAGCAGACGGACAGGTGCCGGCTACACCTTC. It specifies CASRRTGAGYTF. V and J are TRBV6-1 and TRBJ1-2; 7 bases agree with TRBD1. The CDR3 runs 12 residues. V gave up 6 bases and J gave up 8 bases; unmatched junction bases: 6. CDR1 MNHNS and CDR2 SASEGT come from the germline V gene.

This chain connects TRBV25-1 to TRBJ2-1; TRBD2 might be the D (5 bases). The CDR3 is 14 amino acids. Germline V gives CDR1 MGHDK, CDR2 SYGVNS. V gave up 7 bases and J gave up 9 bases, with 19 bases separating them. The CDR3 nucleotides are TGTGCCAGCACCCCCCCGAGGGTAGATAGTGAGCAGTTCTTC. Its protein product is CASTPPRVDSEQFF.

The chain couples TRBV2 to TRBJ1-2, with D maybe TRBD1 (5 bases). The CDR3 contains 14 residues. Trimming left V 1 base short and J 6 bases short, with 12 bases between. Germline loops: CDR1 SNHLY, CDR2 FYNNEI. In DNA form, the CDR3 reads TGTGCCAGCAGTGAAGTTTGGGGCGTCGATGGCTACACCTTC. Protein product: CASSEVWGVDGYTF. Variable domain in full (rest from reference TRBV2 and TRBJ1-2): EPEVTQTPSHQVTQMGQEVILRCVPISNHLYFYWYRQILGQKVEFLVSFYNNEISEKSEIFDDQFSVERPDGSNFTLKIRSTKLEDSAMYFCASSEVWGVDGYTFGSGTRLTVV.

This rearrangement joins TRBV6-5 to TRBJ1-1; possibly TRBD1 for D (5 bases). CDR1 MNHEY and CDR2 SVGAGI come from the germline V gene. The V gene lost 7 bases and the J gene lost 6 bases, with 18 bases spanning the gap. This CDR3 is 14 amino acids long. The CDR3 bases are TGTGCCAGCAAAATATTACGGGGGGACGCTGAAGCTTTCTTT. This codes for CASKILRGDAEAFF.

This chain connects TRBV6-1 to TRBJ2-7; TRBD2 aligns across 7 bases. V trimming: 3 bases; J trimming: 6 bases; junction bases outside the gene matches: 17. Germline loops: CDR1 MNHNS, CDR2 SASEGT. The CDR3 consists of 17 residues. CDR3 nucleotide sequence: TGTGCCAGCAGTGAGTTGAGCGGGAACACAAATACCGCCGAGCAGTACTTC. This encodes CASSELSGNTNTAEQYF.

The chain couples TRBV30 to TRBJ1-2; the D gene is possibly TRBD1 (5 bases). Germline lookup yields CDR1 GTSNPN and CDR2 SVGIG (reference sequence). The CDR3 loop spans 13 amino acids. Trimming pared 6 bases from V and 8 bases from J, leaving 19 bases between. The CDR3 spells CACFVGPSIGYTF. The CDR3 DNA sequence: TGTGCCTGCTTCGTGGGGCCCTCTATCGGCTACACCTTC. The full variable domain, completed using reference TRBV30 and TRBJ1-2, is SQTIHQWPATLVQPVGSPLSLECTVEGTSNPNLYWYRQAAGRGLQLLFYSVGIGQISSEVPQNLSASRPQDRQFILSSKKLLLSDSGFYLCACFVGPSIGYTFGSGTRLTVV.